The clone carrying this T cell receptor (beta chain) was counted at least ten times. What it binds is unknown. Germline-derived CDR1 and CDR2 are SGHVS and FQNEAQ. The CDR3 has 15 amino acids. With 3 bases removed from V and 1 base from J, the gap between germline ends came to 13 bases. The sample belongs to a study of T cell repertoires in cytomegalovirus infection. Each CDR3 protein is one row after TCRdb ran MiXCR on the reads. The table includes roughly 280,000 distinct CDR3 sequences, roughly 9.1% detected once. Regarding the study as a whole: Frequencies of public TCR beta families were cumulated, and this identified carriers of CMV plus the relevant HLA.

V is TRBV7-8 and J is TRBJ2-7; D is uncertain. The TCR was taken from a human donor in good health (CMV status not recorded). Some clones in this sample may be carry-over from other donors' samples. The specimen was PBMCs. CDR3 in DNA: TGTGCCAGCAGCTTCCTGGATGTGGGGTCCTACGAGCAGTACTTC. Translated: CASSFLDVGSYEQYF.